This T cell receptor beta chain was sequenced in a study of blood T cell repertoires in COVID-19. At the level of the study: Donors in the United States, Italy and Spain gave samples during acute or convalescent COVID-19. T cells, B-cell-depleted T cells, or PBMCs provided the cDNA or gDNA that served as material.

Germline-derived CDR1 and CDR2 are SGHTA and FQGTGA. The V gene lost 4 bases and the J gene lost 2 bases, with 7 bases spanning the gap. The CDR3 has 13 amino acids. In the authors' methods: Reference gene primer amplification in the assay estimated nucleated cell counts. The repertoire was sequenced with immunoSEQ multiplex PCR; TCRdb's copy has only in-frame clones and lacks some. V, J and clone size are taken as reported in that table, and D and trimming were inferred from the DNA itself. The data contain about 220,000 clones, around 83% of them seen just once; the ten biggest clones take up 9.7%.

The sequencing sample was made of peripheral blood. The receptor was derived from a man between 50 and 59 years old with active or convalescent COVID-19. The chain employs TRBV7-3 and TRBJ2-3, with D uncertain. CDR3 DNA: TGTGCCAGCAGCTCCCGTCTCACAGATACGCAGTATTTT. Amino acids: CASSSRLTDTQYF.